This TCR beta chain was sequenced during a study of T cells in Graves' hyperthyroidism and ophthalmopathy. Amplified TCR beta CDR3 regions came from RNA transcripts. RT-PCR in the first round (using the HTBI primer set) targeted the TCR CDR3. From the multiplex PCR reads, TCRdb called clonotypes with MiXCR, one entry per CDR3 protein. The sample consists of 500,000 to 650,000 distinct CDR3 sequences, 13% to 15% of them appearing once. The sample holds a few counts of this clonotype. Disease lasting under 3 months, a NOSPECS grade of at least 4, and a Clinical Activity Score of at least 3 were features of the ophthalmopathy patients. Patients showing uncontrolled infection, other autoimmune disease, pregnancy or lactation were ineligible. Cells are PBMCs isolated from more than 8.5 ml of fresh blood. This TCR derives from a woman aged 45 to 65 with Graves' ophthalmopathy. The sequencing sample was made of blood.

The CDR3 DNA follows: TGTGCCAGCAGCGCCACTCCGGGACAGAGATACTCTGGGGCCAACGTCCTGACTTTC. As protein: CASSATPGQRYSGANVLTF. This sequence joins TRBV9 and TRBJ2-6, with 7 bases aligning to TRBD1. The CDR3 runs to 19 residues. With V trimmed by 3 bases and J by 0 bases, 12 bases remained unmatched. CDR1 is SGDLS, CDR2 YYNGEE, per germline.